The entry that follows covers one T cell receptor beta chain sequence. The source of the sample is a study of blood T cell repertoires in COVID-19. Generated by immunoSEQ multiplex PCR, the TCRdb table keeps only in-frame clones and is missing some. The repertoire has roughly 250,000 clones, 80% to 95% of them found once; the top ten carry under 3%. The CDR3 is made up of 18 amino acids. With V trimmed by 6 bases and J by 0 bases, 16 bases remained unmatched. Germline V gene data show CDR1 as SGHVS and CDR2 as FQNEAQ. The TCR comes from a person under 35 with COVID-19, enrolled during active disease. The rearrangement links TRBV7-8 to TRBJ2-7; 8 bases fit TRBD2. The sequencing sample was made of peripheral blood. CDR3 amino acids: CASSPGSGSQISSYEQYF. The CDR3 bases are TGTGCCAGCAGTCCCGGAAGCGGGAGCCAGATTAGCTCCTACGAGCAGTACTTC. Combining the CDR3 with reference TRBV7-8 and TRBJ2-7 gives the whole variable domain GAGVSQSPRYKVAKRGQDVALRCDPISGHVSLFWYQQALGQGPEFLTYFQNEAQLDKSGLPSDRFFAERPEGSVSTLKIQRTQQEDSAVYLCASSPGSGSQISSYEQYFGPGTRLTVT.